This T cell receptor beta chain was retrieved from a study of blood T cell repertoires in COVID-19. This clone has just one count. The table came from immunoSEQ multiplex PCR; TCRdb's copy has only in-frame clones and leaves some out. The sample includes about 270,000 clones, about 86% of them seen just once. J gave up 4 bases and V 6 bases, and 11 bases lay outside the gene matches. CDR3 length: 15 residues. Germline V lookup: CDR1 SGHDT, CDR2 YYEEEE. The TCR sequence derives from a man older than 75 with acute or convalescent COVID-19. The chain couples TRBV5-6 to TRBJ2-7, with 9 bases lining up with TRBD2. Source material: peripheral blood. The CDR3 region is CASTRGKAGGYEQYF. The CDR3 nucleotides read TGTGCCAGCACGCGGGGAAAAGCGGGGGGTTACGAGCAGTACTTC. Based on the CDR3 plus reference TRBV5-6 and TRBJ2-7, the full variable domain is DAGVTQSPTHLIKTRGQQVTLRCSPKSGHDTVSWYQQALGQGPQFIFQYYEEEERQRGNFPDRFSGHQFPNYSSELNVNALLLGDSALYLCASTRGKAGGYEQYFGPGTRLTVT.